These 21 T cell receptor beta chains were sequenced from one sample in a study of graft-versus-host responses after intestinal transplantation. Assay used: immunoSEQ multiplex PCR; TCRdb lists only in-frame clones, some missing. The table lists over 80,000 clones, roughly 89% of them singletons. For these TCRs, the target antigens are not known. Sequenced material: unstimulated CD4+ T cells sorted from spleen or lymph node cells, taken before transplant. Receptor source: a human donor who was the organ donor for an intestinal transplant.

This clone is a singleton in its sample. The chain links TRBV4-3 to TRBJ2-3, with D tentatively TRBD2 (6 bases). The CDR3 runs 15 residues. V was clipped by 4 bases and J by 0 bases, with 11 bases between them. Germline lookup yields CDR1 LGHNA and CDR2 YSLEER. This chain's CDR3 is CASSRNGGSTDTQYF. CDR3 DNA: TGCGCCAGCAGCCGGAATGGGGGGAGCACAGATACGCAGTATTTT.

The chain has TRBV19 and TRBJ2-3; 11 nucleotides line up with TRBD2. The CDR3 consists of 17 residues. V dropped 3 bases and J dropped 6; count of bases not matched to a gene: 11. From germline, CDR1 is LNHDA and CDR2 SQIVND (reference sequence). CDR3 protein: CASSIVPSSGGRDTQYF. CDR3 DNA: TGTGCCAGTAGTATTGTACCATCTAGCGGGGGGCGGGATACGCAGTATTTT.

The chain employs TRBV7-2 and TRBJ1-6; maybe TRBD1 (6 bases). This CDR3 is 15 amino acids long. V shed 6 bases and J shed 6 bases, with 15 bases lying between them. The V gene's germline CDR1 is SGHTA and CDR2 FQGNSA. CDR3 region: CASRPRDTFNSPLHF. The CDR3 DNA reads as TGTGCCAGCAGACCCAGGGACACTTTTAATTCACCCCTCCACTTT.

This chain uses TRBV7-3 with TRBJ2-7; 10 bases are a match to TRBD2. The CDR3 sequence is 15 residues long. Germline V CDR1 and CDR2: SGHTA, FQGTGA. V was pared by 2 bases and J by 2 bases, with 3 bases of the junction left unmatched. CDR3 sequence (DNA): TGTGCCAGCAGCTTAGTAGCGGGGGGCGCCTACGAGCAGTACTTC. Translation gives CASSLVAGGAYEQYF.

This chain uses TRBV4-2 with TRBJ2-5, with TRBD1 identical over 8 bases. The end of the DNA aligns better with TRBJ2-7, so the J call may be wrong. Germline CDR1 is LGHNA and CDR2 is YNFKEQ. This CDR3 has 15 residues. CDR3 DNA: TGTGCCAGCAGCTATACAGGACAGGGACCCTACGAGCAGTACTTC. Amino acids: CASSYTGQGPYEQYF.

The gene calls are TRBV4-2 and TRBJ1-1, with 9 bases that match TRBD1. CDR1 and CDR2 (germline): LGHNA, YNFKEQ. After removal of 3 bases from V and 1 base from J, the junction contained 12 bases not matched to a gene. The CDR3 has 18 amino acids. CDR3: CASSHYRPGQGWNTEAFF. CDR3 coding DNA: TGTGCCAGCAGCCATTACCGCCCGGGACAGGGTTGGAACACTGAAGCTTTCTTT.

The chain links TRBV4-2 to TRBJ1-1, with TRBD1 identical over 11 bases. Germline values: CDR1 LGHNA, CDR2 YNFKEQ. Trimming cost V 1 base and J 5 bases; bases outside gene matches: 3. The CDR3 is made up of 15 amino acids. Here the CDR3 reads CASSQAGQGGTEAFF. CDR3 nucleotides: TGTGCCAGCAGCCAAGCGGGACAGGGGGGAACTGAAGCTTTCTTT.

Concerning this clone itself: Mismatch with germline at one junction end may stem from a read error. The genes are TRBV27 and TRBJ2-3, with 7 bases that match TRBD1. In germline, CDR1 is MNHEY, CDR2 SMNVEV (reference sequence). The CDR3 has 15 amino acids. The CDR3 DNA follows: TGTGCCAGCGGTTTAGGGGACAGCCCAACAGATACGCAGTATTTT. This codes for CASGLGDSPTDTQYF.

The chain has TRBV29-1 and TRBJ2-2, with a possible D match to TRBD2 (6 bases). The CDR3 sequence is 14 residues long. Deletions cut 5 bases from V and 1 base from J, with 11 bases between. Looked up from germline, CDR1 is SQVTM and CDR2 is ANQGSEA. CDR3: CSVRLGENTGELFF. CDR3 coding DNA: TGCAGCGTTCGACTAGGGGAGAACACCGGGGAGCTGTTTTTT.

A note on this clone: The junction shows a germline mismatch at one end, possibly a read error. This chain links TRBV28 with TRBJ1-4; D is perhaps TRBD1 (6 bases). The CDR3 runs 10 residues. Germline V CDR1 and CDR2: MDHEN, SYDVKM. CDR3 residues: CASSLGAPGF. CDR3 nucleotides: TGTGCCAGCAGTTTGGGGGCCCCTGGTTTT.

The V gene is TRBV14, the J gene TRBJ1-2, with a possible D match to TRBD1 (6 bases). CDR1 and CDR2 from the germline V gene are SGHDN and FVKESK. This CDR3 has 15 amino acids. The V end lost 5 bases, the J end lost 0 bases, and 13 bases lay between the germline ends. CDR3 residues: CASSETGRANYGYTF. The CDR3 DNA is TGTGCCAGCAGCGAAACAGGGAGAGCTAACTATGGCTACACCTTC.

The chain joins TRBV4-2 to TRBJ2-7; the D gene is possibly TRBD1 (6 bases). V lost 5 bases to trimming and J lost 4 bases, with 6 bases between them. From germline, CDR1 is LGHNA and CDR2 YNFKEQ. The CDR3 runs 11 residues. CDR3 in DNA: TGTGCCAGCAGCGGGACATACGAGCAGTACTTC. This codes for CASSGTYEQYF.

This clone was detected once. V gene TRBV5-4 combines with J gene TRBJ2-5; D may be TRBD1 (8 bases). Trimming took 5 bases from V and 5 from J, leaving 19 bases between them. The V gene's germline CDR1 is SGHNT and CDR2 YYREEE (reference sequence). The CDR3 is made up of 15 amino acids. The CDR3 bases are TGTGCCAGCAGGTCGAACGACAGGGGAGGGGAGACCCAGTACTTC. Translated, it gives CASRSNDRGGETQYF.

The chain combines TRBV5-1 with TRBJ1-2; D is unresolved. The length of the CDR3 is 14 residues. Trimming removed 1 base from V and 4 bases from J, with 11 bases in between. The germline V gene has CDR1 SGHRS and CDR2 YFSETQ. CDR3 sequence (DNA): TGCGCCAGCAGCTTGCCGTCCCCCTCCTATGGCTACACCTTC. This gives the protein CASSLPSPSYGYTF.

This clone occurred once. The gene calls are TRBV6-1 and TRBJ2-7, with 8 bases fitting TRBD2. The CDR3 runs 15 residues. The germline V gene has CDR1 MNHNS and CDR2 SASEGT. V dropped 6 bases and J dropped 2; count of bases not matched to a gene: 9. The CDR3 DNA reads as TGTGCCAGCAGCCGATCAGCGGGGGTTACCTACGAGCAGTACTTC. This codes for CASSRSAGVTYEQYF.

The CDR3 sequence is CASSSFYRADTQYF. Here the CDR3 DNA reads TGCGCCAGCAGCTCGTTTTACAGGGCAGATACGCAGTATTTT. The chain carries TRBV5-1 and TRBJ2-3; TRBD1 might be the D (6 bases). In germline, CDR1 is SGHRS, CDR2 YFSETQ. The CDR3 sequence is 14 residues long. V lost 3 bases and J lost 4, with 12 bases in between.

This clone was observed a single time. This rearrangement joins TRBV9 to TRBJ1-2, with 7 bases fitting TRBD1. The germline gives CDR1 SGDLS, CDR2 YYNGEE. The CDR3 loop spans 12 amino acids. V lost 7 bases to trimming and J lost 8 bases; unmatched junction nucleotides: 8. CDR3 DNA: TGTGCCAGCGTACAGGGGCAGTACGGCTACACCTTC. Amino acids: CASVQGQYGYTF.

The V call is TRBV23-1, the J call TRBJ2-5, with TRBD1 matching over 11 bases. TRBV23-1 is an open reading frame, and its role is uncertain. The J segment lost 4 bases and the V segment lost 2 bases, leaving 0 bases of the junction unmatched. This CDR3 comprises 14 residues. CDR3 region: CASSQGQGAETQYF. The DNA of the CDR3 is TGCGCCAGCAGTCAAGGACAGGGGGCAGAGACCCAGTACTTC.

The chain links TRBV6-5 to TRBJ2-7; D gene ambiguous. V lost 4 bases to trimming and J lost 5 bases, with 6 bases between them. The CDR3 is made up of 11 amino acids. Germline values: CDR1 MNHEY, CDR2 SVGAGI. This chain's CDR3 is CASSSSHEQYF. As DNA, the CDR3 is TGTGCCAGCAGTTCTTCTCACGAGCAGTACTTC.

J is TRBJ1-5 and V is TRBV19, with D possibly being TRBD1 (5 bases). Germline lookup yields CDR1 LNHDA and CDR2 SQIVND (reference sequence). Deletions cut 11 bases from V and 4 bases from J, with 15 bases between. The CDR3 contains 13 residues. CDR3 sequence: CASGRRTNQPQHF. The CDR3 DNA reads as TGTGCCTCAGGGAGGCGGACGAATCAGCCCCAGCATTTT.

The chain joins TRBV6-5 to TRBJ2-6, with no clear D. The CDR3 runs 13 residues. V was cut by 7 bases and J by 0 bases, with 4 bases left in between. Looked up from germline, CDR1 is MNHEY and CDR2 is SVGAGI. As DNA, the CDR3 is TGTGCCAGCACCCGCTCTGGGGCCAACGTCCTGACTTTC. It is translated as CASTRSGANVLTF.